The source of this T cell receptor (beta chain) is a study of cytomegalovirus exposure and HLA in healthy donors. The V and J ends lost 0 bases and 2 bases respectively, with 4 bases between them. Germline values: CDR1 SGHAT, CDR2 FQNNGV. This CDR3 has 13 amino acids. 60 Vbeta and 13 Jbeta primers were used in PCR. The data were produced by immunoSEQ multiplex PCR, yet TCRdb's version contains in-frame clones alone and is incomplete. The sample includes 200,000 to 250,000 clones, more than 60% of them seen just once. The source material was PBMCs. The V gene is TRBV11-2, the J gene TRBJ2-5; D remains unclear. This TCR derives from a young woman in good health and CMV-seronegative. The CDR3 nucleotides are TGTGCCAGCAGCTTAGAGGCTCAAGAGACCCAGTACTTC. Residues: CASSLEAQETQYF.